Below, 20 T cell receptor beta chains from the same sample are listed, as sequenced in a study of blood T cell repertoires in COVID-19. The table came from immunoSEQ multiplex PCR; TCRdb's copy has only in-frame clones and leaves some out. In the table there are 55,000 to 70,000 clones, about nine tenths of which are singletons. The sequenced sample was peripheral blood. These receptors were obtained from a woman in her sixties or seventies with active COVID-19.

V usage is TRBV6-1 and J usage is TRBJ1-1, with D tentatively TRBD1 (5 bases). CDR1 is MNHNS, CDR2 SASEGT, per germline. Trimming stripped 0 bases from V and 10 bases from J, with 15 bases between. This CDR3 contains 14 residues. CDR3 sequence: CASSEAWGGRGAFF. Here the CDR3 DNA reads TGTGCCAGCAGTGAAGCGTGGGGGGGTAGGGGAGCTTTCTTT.

The V and J genes are TRBV11-2 and TRBJ2-4; perhaps TRBD2 as D (5 bases). Trimming took 3 bases from V and 0 from J, leaving 9 bases between them. The CDR3 spans 15 residues. Germline V lookup: CDR1 SGHAT, CDR2 FQNNGV. Here the CDR3 reads CASSLDLIAKNIQYF. CDR3 in DNA: TGTGCCAGCAGCTTGGACTTAATAGCCAAAAACATTCAGTACTTC.

The chain uses TRBV10-2 and TRBJ1-6; TRBD1 matches 9 bases. CDR1 is WSHSY and CDR2 is SAAADI in the germline V gene. V lost 3 bases, J lost 7 bases, and 4 bases stayed unmatched. There are 15 residues in the CDR3. As DNA, the CDR3 is TGCGCCAGCAGTGAACAGGGGGCGCGGAATTCACCCCTCCACTTT. Translation gives CASSEQGARNSPLHF.

This clone was seen just once. The gene calls are TRBV28 and TRBJ1-1; 7 bases agree with TRBD1. Germline lookup yields CDR1 MDHEN and CDR2 SYDVKM. V lost 3 bases, J lost 4 bases, and 23 bases stayed unmatched. CDR3 length: 20 amino acids. The CDR3: CASSLEEWSLQGQKGTEAFF. The CDR3 coding sequence is TGTGCCAGCAGTTTGGAGGAGTGGAGCCTACAGGGGCAAAAAGGCACTGAAGCTTTCTTT.

V and J are TRBV12-3 or TRBV12-4 and TRBJ2-1; D perhaps matches TRBD2 (5 bases). The CDR3 spans 12 residues. The ends were cut back, 5 bases at V and 10 bases at J, with 12 bases in the middle. This CDR3 is CASSPPGFEQFF. The DNA of the CDR3 is TGTGCCAGCAGTCCTCCGGGATTCGAGCAGTTCTTC.

The chain couples TRBV6-5 to TRBJ1-1; tentatively, D is TRBD1 (6 bases). CDR3 size: 13 residues. V was trimmed by 5 bases and J by 3 bases, leaving 10 bases between them. Germline V gene lookup returns CDR1 MNHEY and CDR2 SVGAGI. The CDR3 loop is CASSTQGYTEAFF. The CDR3, as DNA: TGTGCCAGCAGTACTCAGGGGTACACTGAAGCTTTCTTT.

The CDR3 DNA reads as TGTGCCAGCACCACCTCTAGCGGGAGGGCCAAAGATACGCAGTATTTT. This translates into CASTTSSGRAKDTQYF. This chain connects TRBV2 to TRBJ2-3, with TRBD2 identical over 12 bases. Germline V gene data show CDR1 as SNHLY and CDR2 as FYNNEI. J was trimmed by 5 bases and V by 7 bases; bases with no gene match: 10. The CDR3 sequence is 16 residues long.

The J gene is TRBJ2-2, the V gene TRBV27; TRBD1 is a possible D gene (5 bases). The CDR3 is made up of 16 amino acids. V dropped 7 bases and J dropped 9 bases, with 24 bases sitting between them. Germline values: CDR1 MNHEY, CDR2 SMNVEV (reference sequence). CDR3: CASTDLVWQGGRELFF. DNA for the CDR3: TGTGCCAGCACCGACCTGGTTTGGCAGGGCGGAAGGGAGCTGTTTTTT.

This sequence joins TRBV18 and TRBJ1-6; tentative D call: TRBD1 (5 bases). Germline lookup yields CDR1 KGHSH and CDR2 LQKENI. Between the trimmed V and J ends, which lost 3 bases and 9 bases, there was a span of 12 bases. This CDR3 has 14 amino acids. This chain's CDR3 is CASSPLRTGSPLHF. The CDR3 DNA reads TGTGCCAGCTCACCTCTTCGTACAGGTTCACCCCTCCACTTT.

The CDR3 bases are TGTGCCAGCAGCTGGGGGACTAGCTCGGTTGAGCAGTTCTTC. This encodes CASSWGTSSVEQFF. This rearrangement joins TRBV11-3 to TRBJ2-1, with TRBD2 matching over 9 bases. Germline assignment: CDR1 SGHNT and CDR2 YENEEA. CDR3 length: 14 amino acids. Germline trimming cut 4 bases from V and 9 bases from J; bases unmatched to any gene: 7. The full variable domain, completed using reference TRBV11-3 and TRBJ2-1, is EAGVVQSPRYKIIEKKQPVAFWCNPISGHNTLYWYLQNLGQGPELLIRYENEEAVDDSQLPKDRFSAERLKGVDSTLKIQPAELGDSAVYLCASSWGTSSVEQFFGPGTRLTVL.

The genes are TRBV28 and TRBJ2-1; 7 bases match TRBD2. Germline V gene data show CDR1 as MDHEN and CDR2 as SYDVKM. Germline trimming cut 5 bases from V and 4 bases from J; bases unmatched to any gene: 8. The CDR3 is 15 residues long. This chain's CDR3 is CASSVFSGPYNEQFF. The CDR3, as DNA: TGTGCCAGCAGTGTATTTAGCGGGCCATACAATGAGCAGTTCTTC.

J is TRBJ2-7 and V is TRBV19, with 10 bases fitting TRBD2. Unmatched junction bases numbered 8, after V lost 6 bases and J lost 3 bases. CDR1 is LNHDA, CDR2 SQIVND, per germline (reference sequence). This CDR3 spans 15 amino acids. CDR3 coding DNA: TGTGCCAGTAGCCCTTCTGGGACTAGCGACTACGAGCAGTACTTC. It is translated as CASSPSGTSDYEQYF. The whole variable domain, remainder taken from reference TRBV19 and TRBJ2-7, is DGGITQSPKYLFRKEGQNVTLSCEQNLNHDAMYWYRQDPGQGLRLIYYSQIVNDFQKGDIAEGYSVSREKKESFPLTVTSAQKNPTAFYLCASSPSGTSDYEQYFGPGTRLTVT.

This chain uses TRBV27 with TRBJ2-3, with 8 bases matching TRBD2. CDR1 is MNHEY and CDR2 is SMNVEV in the germline V gene (reference sequence). Trimming cost V 6 bases and J 3 bases; bases outside gene matches: 11. This CDR3 spans 16 amino acids. Written as DNA, the CDR3 is TGTGCCAGCAGCCGACTAGCGTCTAAAACAACAGATACGCAGTATTTT. Translation gives CASSRLASKTTDTQYF.

The V gene is TRBV7-2, the J gene TRBJ2-2, with 9 bases matching TRBD2. The length of the CDR3 is 17 residues. The germline V gene has CDR1 SGHTA and CDR2 FQGNSA. V was clipped by 5 bases and J by 5 bases; unmatched bases: 12. The chain's CDR3 is CASSLTTGLAGTGELFF. CDR3 nucleotides: TGTGCCAGCAGCCTTACGACGGGACTAGCAGGGACCGGGGAGCTGTTTTTT.

On this clone itself: One end of the junction is discordant with germline, which a read error may explain. This sequence joins TRBV14 and TRBJ2-7; 8 bases align to TRBD1. The CDR3 is 13 residues long. Germline-derived CDR1 and CDR2 are SGHDN and FVKESK. The CDR3 DNA follows: TGTGCCAGCAGCCAGAAGAGGACAGGGCTCATGGACTTC. This sequence encodes CASSQKRTGLMDF.

CDR3 protein: CASSFGQIQETQYF. CDR3 coding DNA: TGTGCCAGCAGCTTTGGACAGATCCAAGAGACCCAGTACTTC. V is TRBV11-2 and J is TRBJ2-5; D might be TRBD1 (6 bases). The CDR3 covers 14 residues. V lost 3 bases and J lost 1, with 9 bases in between. Germline CDR1 is SGHAT and CDR2 is FQNNGV.

The chain has TRBV9 and TRBJ2-7, with D possibly TRBD2 on 5 matching bases. The CDR3 is made up of 13 amino acids. The germline CDR1 and CDR2 sequences are SGDLS and YYNGEE. The ends were cut back, 2 bases at V and 3 bases at J, with 9 bases in the middle. CDR3 region: CASSVELDYEQYF. CDR3 DNA: TGTGCCAGCAGCGTCGAACTAGACTACGAGCAGTACTTC.

The chain couples TRBV2 to TRBJ2-3, with D possibly being TRBD1 (6 bases). Germline CDR1 SNHLY, CDR2 FYNNEI. This CDR3 is built from 14 residues. V lost 5 bases, J lost 2 bases, and 11 bases lay in between. The CDR3 DNA sequence: TGTGCCAGCAGTCAAGGACAGAACACAGATACGCAGTATTTT. Its protein product is CASSQGQNTDTQYF.

This clone has more than one count but fewer than ten. The V gene is TRBV27, the J gene TRBJ2-7; 9 bases are a match to TRBD2. Unmatched junction bases numbered 8, after V lost 2 bases and J lost 6 bases. The CDR3 has 15 amino acids. From germline, CDR1 is MNHEY and CDR2 SMNVEV (reference sequence). CDR3 nucleotide sequence: TGTGCCAGCAGTTTAGGCCTAGCGGGGACCCTCGAGCAGTACTTC. Protein: CASSLGLAGTLEQYF.

The chain employs TRBV7-3 and TRBJ2-1, with 9 bases matching TRBD2. This CDR3 has 17 amino acids. CDR1 and CDR2 (germline): SGHTA, FQGTGA. The ends lost 5 bases at V and 9 bases at J; junction bases unmatched: 17. CDR3 coding DNA: TGTGCCAGCAGCCCCCGGTCCGGGACTAGCTCTGTCGGTGAGCAGTTCTTC. Translation: CASSPRSGTSSVGEQFF.